This T cell receptor beta chain was sequenced during a study of control samples from healthy donors and cancer patients. The CDR3 sequence is 13 residues long. V shed 4 bases and J shed 5 bases, with 12 bases lying between them. Germline V gene lookup returns CDR1 SGHDT and CDR2 YYEEEE. Sequencing was performed with immunoSEQ multiplex PCR; in TCRdb, only in-frame clones are kept and a portion is missing. The repertoire holds some 130,000 clones, less than 90% seen once, with roughly 8.7% in the top ten. The gene calls are TRBV5-6 and TRBJ1-1; D is unresolved. This TCR came from a woman in her twenties or thirties in good health. Input material: blood. This CDR3 reads CASSRRLGTEAFF. CDR3 coding DNA: TGTGCCAGCAGCCGACGTCTGGGAACTGAAGCTTTCTTT.